These 21 T cell receptor beta chains originate from one sample sequenced in a study of blood T cell repertoires in COVID-19. Clones were read by immunoSEQ multiplex PCR, and TCRdb kept only the in-frame ones, dropping some. Counted here are under 250,000 clones, roughly 82% occurring once; the ten biggest clones make up approximately 13%. Sequenced input: peripheral blood. The receptors were sampled from a human donor in a cohort sampled during active COVID-19.

The chain uses TRBV3-1 (or the pseudogene TRBV3-2) and TRBJ2-2; TRBD2 matches at 10 bases. The V gene end was trimmed by 3 bases and the J gene end by 7 bases; junction bases not matched to a gene: 14. The CDR3 loop spans 18 amino acids. Germline loops: CDR1 LGHDT, CDR2 YNNKEL (reference sequence). CDR3 DNA: TGTGCCAGCAGCCAGTACTTGGGGCTAGCGGGAGCGGTCGGGGAGCTGTTTTTT. Residues: CASSQYLGLAGAVGELFF.

This clone was found a few times. V usage is TRBV6-1 and J usage is TRBJ2-7; TRBD2 matches 9 bases. V was pared by 3 bases and J by 2 bases, with 8 bases of the junction left unmatched. The CDR3 has 16 residues. Germline lookup yields CDR1 MNHNS and CDR2 SASEGT. Here the CDR3 reads CASSDRRLAGAYEQYF. The CDR3 nucleotides are TGTGCCAGCAGTGATCGTAGATTAGCGGGAGCCTACGAGCAGTACTTC.

The V gene is TRBV7-2, the J gene TRBJ2-1; D might be TRBD1 (6 bases). The CDR3 covers 12 residues. The V end was cut by 4 bases, the J end by 7 bases, with 8 bases between. Looked up from germline, CDR1 is SGHTA and CDR2 is FQGNSA. The CDR3 loop is CASSSDRNEQFF. As DNA, the CDR3 is TGTGCCAGCAGCTCGGACAGAAATGAGCAGTTCTTC.

V usage is TRBV27 and J usage is TRBJ2-1; TRBD2 aligns across 7 bases. The germline V gene encodes CDR1 MNHEY and CDR2 SMNVEV (reference sequence). With 6 bases clipped from V and 6 bases from J, the junction kept 14 bases outside the gene matches. CDR3 length: 16 amino acids. This CDR3 is CASSARVVLAANEQFF. The CDR3 nucleotides are TGTGCCAGCAGCGCCCGCGTGGTGCTAGCGGCCAATGAGCAGTTCTTC.

This clone was detected once. This chain links TRBV30 with TRBJ1-6, with 7 bases fitting TRBD1. J gave up 7 bases and V 2 bases, and 8 bases lay outside the gene matches. The CDR3 extends over 15 amino acids. Germline lookup yields CDR1 GTSNPN and CDR2 SVGIG (reference sequence). CDR3 residues: CAWSFRTGLNSPLHF. DNA of the CDR3: TGTGCCTGGAGTTTCCGGACAGGCCTAAATTCACCCCTCCACTTT.

The chain links TRBV11-2 to TRBJ2-1; tentatively, D is TRBD2 (6 bases). The CDR3 consists of 12 residues. V lost 0 bases and J lost 12, with 9 bases in between. Germline-derived CDR1 and CDR2 are SGHAT and FQNNGV. CDR3: CASSLDRGSQFF. CDR3 nucleotides: TGTGCCAGCAGCTTAGATCGGGGGTCGCAGTTCTTC.

The rearrangement uses TRBV7-2 and TRBJ1-6; no clear D gene. Germline V gene sequence: CDR1 SGHTA, CDR2 FQGNSA. V was cut by 4 bases and J by 9 bases, with 16 bases left in between. The length of the CDR3 is 15 residues. The CDR3 reads CASSSERVSGSPLHF. CDR3 in DNA: TGTGCCAGCAGCTCCGAGAGGGTGTCCGGTTCACCCCTCCACTTT.

The chain recombines TRBV7-2 with TRBJ2-7, with TRBD1 matching over 9 bases. J lost 3 bases, V lost 5 bases, and 2 bases had no gene match. CDR1 is SGHTA, CDR2 FQGNSA, per germline. The CDR3 is made up of 13 amino acids. The CDR3 region has the DNA TGTGCCAGCAGCATGGACAGGGGCTACGAGCAGTACTTC. It yields the protein CASSMDRGYEQYF.

V and J are TRBV28 and TRBJ2-1; 8 bases match TRBD1. The CDR3 runs to 14 residues. With 6 bases clipped from V and 11 bases from J, the junction kept 12 bases outside the gene matches. Looked up from germline, CDR1 is MDHEN and CDR2 is SYDVKM. Here the CDR3 DNA reads TGTGCCAGCAGGAAGACAGGGGCCGTTTTGAAGCAGTTCTTC. This sequence encodes CASRKTGAVLKQFF.

CDR3 sequence: CASSLRVPKTSGGEKETQYF. CDR3 sequence (DNA): TGTGCCAGCAGTTTACGCGTACCGAAAACTAGCGGAGGGGAGAAAGAGACCCAGTACTTC. The rearrangement uses TRBV6-2 or TRBV6-3 and TRBJ2-5, with 8 positions matching TRBD2. The germline gives CDR1 MNHEY, CDR2 SVGEGT. CDR3 length equals 20 residues. After removal of 4 bases from V and 3 bases from J, the junction contained 22 bases not matched to a gene.

The chain employs TRBV6-2 or TRBV6-3 and TRBJ1-5, with D possibly being TRBD1 (6 bases). Germline CDR1 and CDR2: MNHEY and SVGEGT. The V and J ends lost 4 bases and 4 bases respectively, with 8 bases between them. CDR3 length: 13 amino acids. This chain's CDR3 is CASSSQGNQPQHF. The CDR3 nucleotides are TGTGCCAGCAGTTCCCAGGGGAATCAGCCCCAGCATTTT.

This clone has a handful of counts. V is TRBV6-6 and J is TRBJ1-6; possible D gene TRBD1, 5 bases. The germline V gene has CDR1 MNHNY and CDR2 SVGAGI (reference sequence). This CDR3 has 14 residues. The V end was cut by 2 bases, the J end by 7 bases, with 9 bases between. This CDR3 is CASSYLGGNSPLHF. The CDR3 coding sequence is TGTGCCAGCAGTTACCTGGGGGGAAATTCACCCCTCCACTTT.

J is TRBJ1-1 and V is TRBV6-5, with D perhaps TRBD1 (6 bases). The CDR3 runs to 14 residues. The V and J ends lost 5 bases and 1 base respectively, with 11 bases between them. Germline loops: CDR1 MNHEY, CDR2 SVGAGI. In DNA form, the CDR3 reads TGTGCCAGCAGTCCGGACAGAAAGAACACTGAAGCTTTCTTT. This sequence encodes CASSPDRKNTEAFF.

The chain employs TRBV7-2 and TRBJ2-7; 8 bases align to TRBD1. V trimming: 5 bases; J trimming: 0 bases; junction bases outside the gene matches: 6. Germline V gene data show CDR1 as SGHTA and CDR2 as FQGNSA. The CDR3 sequence is 15 residues long. Written as DNA, the CDR3 is TGTGCCAGCAGCCATGACAGGGGATCCTCCTACGAGCAGTACTTC. Its translation is CASSHDRGSSYEQYF.

The chain is built from TRBV5-1 and TRBJ2-2, with 15 nucleotides matching TRBD2. The CDR3 has 17 residues. With 3 bases clipped from V and 4 bases from J, the junction kept 4 bases outside the gene matches. Germline CDR1 SGHRS, CDR2 YFSETQ. The CDR3 sequence: CASSSGLAGGATGELFF. CDR3 DNA: TGCGCCAGCAGCTCGGGACTAGCGGGAGGCGCCACCGGGGAGCTGTTTTTT.

This clone appeared once. V and J are TRBV5-1 and TRBJ1-1; 8 bases fit TRBD1. V shed 4 bases, J shed 2 bases, and the junction held 7 bases outside the gene matches. CDR1 SGHRS and CDR2 YFSETQ come from the germline V gene. The CDR3 has 15 residues. This CDR3 is CASSPKTGVNTEAFF. The DNA of the CDR3 is TGCGCCAGCAGCCCGAAGACAGGGGTTAACACTGAAGCTTTCTTT.

J is TRBJ1-3 and V is TRBV18, with 8 bases fitting TRBD1. This CDR3 region has 14 residues. Trimming cost V 3 bases and J 5 bases; bases outside gene matches: 3. The germline V gene encodes CDR1 KGHSH and CDR2 LQKENI. The CDR3 region is CASSPTGDRNTIYF. The CDR3 bases are TGTGCCAGCTCACCGACAGGGGATAGAAACACCATATATTTT.

The rearrangement uses TRBV9 and TRBJ2-1; TRBD2 is a possible D gene (7 bases). The germline CDR1 and CDR2 sequences are SGDLS and YYNGEE. The V end was cut by 4 bases, the J end by 8 bases, with 22 bases between. The CDR3 sequence is 16 residues long. The DNA for the CDR3 is TGTGCCAGCAGCCCCCCCGGGGGGCTGCTCAAGGATGAGCAGTTCTTC. It encodes CASSPPGGLLKDEQFF.

V and J are TRBV10-2 and TRBJ2-3; 7 bases align to TRBD2. Germline loops: CDR1 WSHSY, CDR2 SAAADI. The CDR3 has 12 amino acids. V lost 8 bases to trimming and J lost 7 bases; unmatched junction nucleotides: 6. The chain's CDR3 is CASGGGMNTQYF. CDR3 nucleotides: TGCGCCAGCGGGGGGGGGATGAATACGCAGTATTTT.

V is TRBV7-9 and J is TRBJ2-7; TRBD2 is a possible D gene (6 bases). Germline values: CDR1 SEHNR, CDR2 FQNEAQ (reference sequence). This CDR3 contains 12 residues. Trimming took 0 bases from V and 11 from J, leaving 11 bases between them. This CDR3 reads CASSLATREEYF. CDR3 nucleotide sequence: TGTGCCAGCAGCTTAGCGACGCGGGAAGAGTACTTC.

The V gene is TRBV7-2, the J gene TRBJ1-5; TRBD1 matches 8 bases. The length of the CDR3 is 15 residues. CDR1 and CDR2 (germline): SGHTA, FQGNSA. J was trimmed by 4 bases and V by 5 bases; bases with no gene match: 7. The CDR3 reads CASSPPGTGNQPQHF. CDR3 DNA: TGTGCCAGCAGCCCACCCGGGACAGGTAATCAGCCCCAGCATTTT.